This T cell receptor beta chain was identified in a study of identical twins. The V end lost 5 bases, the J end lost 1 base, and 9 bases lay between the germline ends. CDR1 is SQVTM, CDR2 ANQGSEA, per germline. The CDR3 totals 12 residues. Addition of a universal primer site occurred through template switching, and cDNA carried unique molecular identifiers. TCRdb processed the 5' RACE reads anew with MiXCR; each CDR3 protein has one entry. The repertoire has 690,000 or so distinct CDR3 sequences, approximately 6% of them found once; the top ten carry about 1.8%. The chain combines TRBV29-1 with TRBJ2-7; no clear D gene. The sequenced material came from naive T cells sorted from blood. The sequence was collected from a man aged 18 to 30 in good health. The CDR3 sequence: CSVLADSYEQYF. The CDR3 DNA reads TGCAGCGTTTTGGCAGATTCCTACGAGCAGTACTTC.